This is a list of T cell receptor beta chains from one sample in a study of T-cell memory formation after mild COVID-19. TCRdb redid the calling of the 5' RACE reads with MiXCR, one entry per CDR3 protein. Of 120,000 or so distinct CDR3 sequences listed, more than 15% were seen once; the top ten hold about 15%. Material for sequencing was PBMCs or a T cell subset sorted from them (not recorded which). Receptors were obtained from an adult woman who had mild COVID-19 (a few samples of this study predate the infection). Cell type and time point are not known. CDR3s include the opening cysteine and the closing phenylalanine or tryptophan. D genes are given only for firm matches. Clone sizes are given selectively: once, few, many, or a class where the clone is expanded.

clone size,D gene,V gene,J gene,CDR3 DNA,CDR3 protein
-,TRBD2,TRBV10-3,TRBJ2-3,TGTGCCATCAGTGAGAAAGCGGGGGGGCATAATACGCAGTATTTT,CAISEKAGGHNTQYF
-,-,TRBV5-6,TRBJ1-2,TGTGCCAGCAGGCCAGGGGCAGGGAATCCCTACACCTTC,CASRPGAGNPYTF
-,-,TRBV19,TRBJ2-7,TGTGCCAGTAGTACAGGGACCGCTCCCTACGAGCAGTACTTT,CASSTGTAPYEQYF
few,TRBD1,TRBV6-6,TRBJ2-7,TGTGCCAGCAGTTACCGGGACAGCACCTACGAGCAGTACTTC,CASSYRDSTYEQYF
few,-,TRBV7-3,TRBJ2-1,TGTGCCAGCAGCTTACAGGGGTATGGGTTCAATGAGCAGTTCTTC,CASSLQGYGFNEQFF
-,TRBD2,TRBV25-1,TRBJ2-1,TGTGCCAGCGTACCACCGGGACTATCCAACAATGAGCAGTTCTTC,CASVPPGLSNNEQFF
-,-,TRBV14,TRBJ1-1,TGTGCCAGCAGCCAAAAGGAGTTAGGGACAACCTTGAACACTGAAGCTTTCTTT,CASSQKELGTTLNTEAFF
-,-,TRBV2,TRBJ2-2,TGTGCCAGCACCCAGGAAGCCACCGGGGAGCTGTTTTTT,CASTQEATGELFF
-,-,TRBV5-6,TRBJ2-5,TGTGCCAGCAGCTTTCAGGAAGAGACCCAGTACTTC,CASSFQEETQYF
-,-,TRBV7-2,TRBJ1-5,TGTGCCAGCAGCTCCCGAGGTGATCGCAATCAGCCCCAGCATTTT,CASSSRGDRNQPQHF
few,-,TRBV9,TRBJ2-1,TGTGCCAGCAGCGTAAGGGGGGGAGGGACCTACAATGAGCAGTTCTTC,CASSVRGGGTYNEQFF
few,-,TRBV20-1,TRBJ1-2,TGCAGTGCTAGTGGCTACACCTTC,CSASGYTF
-,TRBD1,TRBV7-9,TRBJ2-1,TGTGCCAGCAGCGCATCACCGGGACAGGGGGCAAGAGGCCTCGCCAATGAGCAGTTCTTC,CASSASPGQGARGLANEQFF
few,TRBD1,TRBV6-5,TRBJ1-2,TGTGCCAGCAGTACTAAGGGACAGGGATACTATGGCTACACCTTC,CASSTKGQGYYGYTF
few,TRBD2,TRBV4-1,TRBJ2-7,TGCGCCAGCAGCCCCACGGGCGGGGGGCTGAACGAGCAGTACTTC,CASSPTGGGLNEQYF
many,TRBD1,TRBV7-8,TRBJ2-1,TGTGCCTCCTCTGGGGGACAGGCTTTCAATGAGCAGTTCTTC,CASSGGQAFNEQFF
-,-,TRBV18,TRBJ1-1,TGTGCCAGCTCACCACCCGGGACACCTGCGGGGACTGAAGCTTTCTTT,CASSPPGTPAGTEAFF
few,TRBD1,TRBV3-1,TRBJ2-7,TGTGCCAGCAGCCCATCCGGACAGGGGGGCTACGAGCAGTACTTC,CASSPSGQGGYEQYF
-,-,TRBV10-3,TRBJ2-7,TGTGCCATCAGTGGGACAGCATTCGAGCAGTACTTC,CAISGTAFEQYF
-,-,TRBV4-1,TRBJ1-1,TGCGCCAGCAGCCAAGTTTTGGGGGGTGGCGCTGAAGCTTTCTTT,CASSQVLGGGAEAFF
-,-,TRBV30,TRBJ1-4,TGTGCCTGGAACCGACAGGCGACCGATGAAAAACTGTTTTTT,CAWNRQATDEKLFF